The clone carrying this T cell receptor (beta chain) was observed at least ten times. Other DNA sequences from this sample encode an identical CDR3 as well. Per the original methods: Amplified reference gene primers provided the basis for estimating nucleated cell counts. Here immunoSEQ multiplex PCR was the method, and the copy in TCRdb shows in-frame clones only, minus some. V, J and clone size are taken as reported in that table, and D and trimming were inferred from the DNA itself. The data contain 100,000 to 150,000 clones, roughly 80% of them singletons. This sample is part of a study of blood T cell repertoires in COVID-19. Study context: Samples came from the United States, Italy and Spain, spanning acute and convalescent COVID-19. PBMCs, B-cell-depleted T cells, or T cells provided the cDNA or gDNA that made up the material.

Source material: peripheral blood. This clonotype originated in a human donor in a cohort sampled during active COVID-19.

CDR3 nucleotide sequence: TGTGCCAGCAGCTTGGGGACAGATGGCTACACCTTC. This codes for CASSLGTDGYTF. This sequence joins TRBV7-9 and TRBJ1-2; 7 bases match TRBD1. V gave up 3 bases and J gave up 6 bases; unmatched junction bases: 1. The CDR3 runs 12 residues. Per the germline V gene, CDR1 is SEHNR and CDR2 is FQNEAQ (reference sequence).